The rows below give T cell receptor beta chains drawn from one sample of a study of T cell changes during pregnancy in multiple sclerosis. Measured with immunoSEQ multiplex PCR; TCRdb has only the in-frame clones, and not every one. This table holds roughly 75,000 clones, approximately 90% found once. The sample here was peripheral blood, taken before pregnancy. These receptors were taken from a female donor with multiple sclerosis, enrolled in a pregnancy study. CDR3s include the opening cysteine and the closing phenylalanine or tryptophan. The D gene is left open where the match is weak. Expanded clones get a size class; other rows say once, few or many, or leave the size out.

d_gene,len,abundance,v_gene,j_gene,CDR3nt,CDR3aa
TRBD1,16,NA,TRBV14,TRBJ2-7,TGTGCCAGCAGCCAAGCGGGGACAGGGGTTAACCACGAGCAGTACTTC,CASSQAGTGVNHEQYF
NA,12,NA,TRBV28,TRBJ1-1,TGTGCCAGCAGTTTGATGCATAGTGAAGCTTTCTTT,CASSLMHSEAFF
TRBD1,15,NA,TRBV2,TRBJ1-2,TGTGCCAGCGCGAGCAGGGGGTTCTATAACTATGGCTACACCTTC,CASASRGFYNYGYTF
TRBD1,13,once,TRBV5-6,TRBJ1-2,TGTGCCAGCAGCTTGAACAGGGGGAGAGGCTACACCTTC,CASSLNRGRGYTF
NA,16,NA,TRBV5-1,TRBJ1-2,TGCGCCAGCAGCATTCGCGGGCGGGCCGGCTGGGGTGGCTACACCTTC,CASSIRGRAGWGGYTF
NA,16,NA,TRBV28,TRBJ2-7,TGTGCCAGCAGTTTACCGCCCACCGACAGAACCTACGAGCAGTACTTC,CASSLPPTDRTYEQYF
NA,15,NA,TRBV6-5,TRBJ2-3,TGTGCCAGCAGTTACGGGGTCAGGGGCACAGATACGCAGTATTTT,CASSYGVRGTDTQYF
NA,14,NA,TRBV7-9,TRBJ1-4,TGTGCCAGCAGCCCAAGACAGCTTAATGAAAAACTGTTTTTT,CASSPRQLNEKLFF
TRBD1,15,many,TRBV4-3,TRBJ2-7,TGCGCCAGCAGCCTCCACAGGGGGCTCGCCTACGAGCAGTACTTC,CASSLHRGLAYEQYF
NA,16,NA,TRBV19,TRBJ2-3,TGTGCCAGTAGTATAGGAGGCGGGGGCCCCACAGATACGCAGTATTTT,CASSIGGGGPTDTQYF
TRBD2,15,NA,TRBV5-4,TRBJ2-3,TGTGCCAGCAGCCTAGGACTAGCGGGGCCCGATACGCAGTATTTT,CASSLGLAGPDTQYF
TRBD1,19,NA,TRBV5-1,TRBJ2-7,TGCGCCAGCAGCCTCCTTTGGACGGGGACAGGGACGTTCCCCTACGAGCAGTACTTC,CASSLLWTGTGTFPYEQYF
TRBD1,12,NA,TRBV5-8,TRBJ1-1,TGTGCCAGCAGTCTACAGGGGTATGAAGCTTTCTTT,CASSLQGYEAFF
NA,14,NA,TRBV4-1,TRBJ1-1,TGCGCCAGCAGCCCCAGACAGGTAAGCGCTGAAGCTTTCTTT,CASSPRQVSAEAFF
TRBD1,14,once,TRBV30,TRBJ1-1,TGTGCCTGGGAAGCAGGGGGCGCAGGGACTGAAGCTTTCTTT,CAWEAGGAGTEAFF
NA,16,NA,TRBV5-1,TRBJ2-3,TGCGCCAGCAGCCTCCGTGTGGGGGCTGCCCCGGGGACGCAGTATTTT,CASSLRVGAAPGTQYF
TRBD2,18,NA,TRBV9,TRBJ2-1,TGTGCCAGCAGCGTAGTGAGCACTAGCGGGGCGCCCTACAATGAGCAGTTCTTC,CASSVVSTSGAPYNEQFF
NA,14,once,TRBV7-3,TRBJ2-3,TGTGCCAGCAGCTTAACTAGCGGCACAGATACGCAGTATTTT,CASSLTSGTDTQYF
NA,13,once,TRBV28,TRBJ1-2,TGTGCCAGCAGTTTTCAGGGCCTTTATGGCTACACCTTC,CASSFQGLYGYTF
NA,14,NA,TRBV28,TRBJ2-1,TGTGCCAGCAGCCCCCCAGCGGACTACAATGAGCAGTTCTTC,CASSPPADYNEQFF
TRBD1,13,once,TRBV29-1,TRBJ2-2,TGCAGCACTCGACAGGGGAACACCGGGGAGCTGTTTTTT,CSTRQGNTGELFF
TRBD1,15,NA,TRBV27,TRBJ1-4,TGTGCCAGCTGCCGGACAGGGCCAACTAATGAAAAACTGTTTTTT,CASCRTGPTNEKLFF
NA,13,once,TRBV4-3,TRBJ2-3,TGCGCCAGCAGTCGCTCCTCAGGGGATACGCAGTATTTT,CASSRSSGDTQYF
NA,14,NA,TRBV9,TRBJ1-1,TGTGCCAGCAGCGTAACCCCGGGGGACACTGAAGCTTTCTTT,CASSVTPGDTEAFF
NA,14,NA,TRBV6-5,TRBJ1-5,TGTGCCAGCAGTTACTCGAATTGGGGCCAGCCCCAGCATTTT,CASSYSNWGQPQHF
NA,12,NA,TRBV6-6,TRBJ2-1,TGTGCCAGCAGTACATACTACAATGAGCAGTTCTTC,CASSTYYNEQFF
NA,13,NA,TRBV2,TRBJ1-1,TGTGCCAGCAGTTCCGACTTAAACACTGAAGCTTTCTTT,CASSSDLNTEAFF
NA,15,NA,TRBV7-2,TRBJ2-7,TGTGCCAGCAGCTTAGGACACCAGGGCTCCTACGAGCAGTACTTC,CASSLGHQGSYEQYF
TRBD2,17,once,TRBV9,TRBJ2-1,TGTGCCAGCAGCGCCACCCTTACTAGCGGGGGGAGAGGTGAGCAGTTCTTC,CASSATLTSGGRGEQFF
TRBD2,15,NA,TRBV18,TRBJ2-5,TGTGCCAGCTCACCGCGCGGGACTAGCGAAGAGACCCAGTACTTC,CASSPRGTSEETQYF
NA,15,NA,TRBV18,TRBJ1-2,TGTGCCAGCTCACCATCCATTTTAGGACTAGGAGGCTACACCTTC,CASSPSILGLGGYTF
NA,16,once,TRBV4-1,TRBJ1-1,TGCGCCAGCAGCCAAGGGTGGGGGGGGGCGAGTACTGAAGCTTTCTTT,CASSQGWGGASTEAFF
NA,14,NA,TRBV7-9,TRBJ1-2,TGTGCCAGCACCAACCTGCAGGGAAACTATGGCTACACCTTC,CASTNLQGNYGYTF
NA,14,NA,TRBV10-3,TRBJ1-1,TGTGCCATCAGTGAGTCGAACGGGAACACTGAAGCTTTCTTT,CAISESNGNTEAFF
NA,15,once,TRBV30,TRBJ2-1,TGTGCCTGGAGTGCTCTAGGAGGGTCGTACAATGAGCAGTTCTTC,CAWSALGGSYNEQFF
NA,15,once,TRBV5-6,TRBJ1-5,TGTGCCAGCAGCTTGGGACGCGCAGGGCATCAACCCCAGCATTTT,CASSLGRAGHQPQHF
NA,13,NA,TRBV19,TRBJ1-5,TGTGCCAGTAGTCCTCAATTAGTGCAGCCCCAGCATTTT,CASSPQLVQPQHF